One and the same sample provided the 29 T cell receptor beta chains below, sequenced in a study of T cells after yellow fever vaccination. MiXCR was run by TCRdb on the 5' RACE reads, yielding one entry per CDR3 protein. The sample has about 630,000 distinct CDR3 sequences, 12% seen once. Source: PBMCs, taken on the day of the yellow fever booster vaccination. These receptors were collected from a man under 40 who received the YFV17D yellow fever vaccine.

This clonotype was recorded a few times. CDR3 protein: CASSRLAGGTNTGELFF. The CDR3 bases are TGTGCCAGCAGCAGACTAGCGGGAGGAACGAACACCGGGGAGCTGTTTTTT. V gene TRBV27 combines with J gene TRBJ2-2; TRBD2 aligns across 13 bases. J gave up 0 bases and V 6 bases, and 4 bases lay outside the gene matches. The CDR3 contains 17 residues. Germline CDR1 MNHEY, CDR2 SMNVEV (reference sequence).

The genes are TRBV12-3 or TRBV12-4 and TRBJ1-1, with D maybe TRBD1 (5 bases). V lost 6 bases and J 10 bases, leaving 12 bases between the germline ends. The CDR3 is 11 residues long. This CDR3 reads CASREGPGAFF. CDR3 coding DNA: TGTGCCAGCAGAGAGGGGCCCGGAGCTTTCTTT.

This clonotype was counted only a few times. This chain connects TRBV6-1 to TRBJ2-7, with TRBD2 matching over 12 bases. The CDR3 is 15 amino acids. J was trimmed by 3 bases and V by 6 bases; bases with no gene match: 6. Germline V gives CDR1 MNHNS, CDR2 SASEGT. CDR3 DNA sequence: TGTGCCAGCAGCCCTAGGACTAGCGGGATCTACGAGCAGTACTTC. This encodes CASSPRTSGIYEQYF.

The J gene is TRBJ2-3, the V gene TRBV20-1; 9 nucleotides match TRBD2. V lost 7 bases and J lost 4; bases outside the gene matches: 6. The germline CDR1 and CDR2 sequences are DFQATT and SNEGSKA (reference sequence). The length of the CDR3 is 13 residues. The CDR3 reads CSGGRAPADTQYF. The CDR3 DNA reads TGCAGTGGCGGGAGGGCCCCCGCAGATACGCAGTATTTT.

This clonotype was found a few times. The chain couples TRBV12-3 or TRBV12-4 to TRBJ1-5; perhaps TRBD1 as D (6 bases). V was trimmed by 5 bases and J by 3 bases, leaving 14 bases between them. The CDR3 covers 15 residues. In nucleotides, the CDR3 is TGTGCCAGCAGTCCCACAGGGTTCCTCAATCAGCCCCAGCATTTT. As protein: CASSPTGFLNQPQHF.

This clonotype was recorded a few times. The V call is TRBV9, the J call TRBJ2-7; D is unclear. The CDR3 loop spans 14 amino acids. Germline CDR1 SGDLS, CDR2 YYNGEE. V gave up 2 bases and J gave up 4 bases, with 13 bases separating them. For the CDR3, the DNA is TGTGCCAGCAGCGTCGGCACCCAAGTTTACGAGCAGTACTTC. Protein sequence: CASSVGTQVYEQYF.

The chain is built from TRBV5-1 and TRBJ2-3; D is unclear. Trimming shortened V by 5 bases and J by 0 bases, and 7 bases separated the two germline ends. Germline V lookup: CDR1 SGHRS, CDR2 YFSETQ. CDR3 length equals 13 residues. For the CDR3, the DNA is TGCGCCAGCAGACTCGACAGCACAGATACGCAGTATTTT. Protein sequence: CASRLDSTDTQYF.

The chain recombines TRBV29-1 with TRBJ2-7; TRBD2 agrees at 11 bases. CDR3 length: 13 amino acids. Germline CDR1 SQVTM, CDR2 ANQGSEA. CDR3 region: CNVTSGTLYEQYF. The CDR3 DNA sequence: TGCAACGTGACTAGCGGGACCCTCTACGAGCAGTACTTC.

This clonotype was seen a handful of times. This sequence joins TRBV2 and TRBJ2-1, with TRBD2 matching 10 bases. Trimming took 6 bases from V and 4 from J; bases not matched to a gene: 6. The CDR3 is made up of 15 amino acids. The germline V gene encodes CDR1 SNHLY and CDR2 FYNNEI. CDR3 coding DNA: TGTGCCAGCAGCGCTACTAGCGGGAAGTACAATGAGCAGTTCTTC. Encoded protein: CASSATSGKYNEQFF.

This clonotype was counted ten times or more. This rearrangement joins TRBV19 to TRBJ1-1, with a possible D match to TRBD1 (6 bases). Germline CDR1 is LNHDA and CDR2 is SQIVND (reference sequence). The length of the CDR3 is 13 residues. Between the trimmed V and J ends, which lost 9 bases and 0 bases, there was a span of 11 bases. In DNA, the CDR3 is TGTGCCAGCCGTCAGGGGCTGAACACTGAAGCTTTCTTT. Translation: CASRQGLNTEAFF.

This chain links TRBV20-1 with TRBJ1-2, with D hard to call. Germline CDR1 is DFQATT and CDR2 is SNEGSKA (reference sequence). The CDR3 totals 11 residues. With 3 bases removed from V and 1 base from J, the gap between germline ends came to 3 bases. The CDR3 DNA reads TGCAGTGCTAGCAGTAACTATGGCTACACCTTC. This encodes CSASSNYGYTF.

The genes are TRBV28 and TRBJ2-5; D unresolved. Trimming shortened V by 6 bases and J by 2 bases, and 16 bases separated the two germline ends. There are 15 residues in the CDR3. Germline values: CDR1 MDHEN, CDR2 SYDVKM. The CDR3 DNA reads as TGTGCCAGCAGCTCGAAGCAGGTGGGGCAAGAGACCCAGTACTTC. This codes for CASSSKQVGQETQYF.

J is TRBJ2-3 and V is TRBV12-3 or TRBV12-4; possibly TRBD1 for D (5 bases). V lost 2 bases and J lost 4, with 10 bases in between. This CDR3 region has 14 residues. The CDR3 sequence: CASSLMQGPDTQYF. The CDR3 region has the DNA TGTGCCAGCAGTTTAATGCAGGGTCCAGATACGCAGTATTTT.

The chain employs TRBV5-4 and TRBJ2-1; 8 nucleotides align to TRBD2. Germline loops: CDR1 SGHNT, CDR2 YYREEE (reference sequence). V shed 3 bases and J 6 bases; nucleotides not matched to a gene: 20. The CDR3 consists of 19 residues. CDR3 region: CASSSGTSFRSQGSNEQFF. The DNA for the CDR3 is TGTGCCAGCAGCTCCGGGACTAGTTTTAGATCCCAAGGGAGCAATGAGCAGTTCTTC.

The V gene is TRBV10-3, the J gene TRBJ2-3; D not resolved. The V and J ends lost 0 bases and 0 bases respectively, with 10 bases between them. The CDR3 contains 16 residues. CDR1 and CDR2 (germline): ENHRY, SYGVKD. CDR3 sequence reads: CAISESQGSSTDTQYF. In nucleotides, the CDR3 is TGTGCCATCAGTGAGTCGCAAGGGTCAAGCACAGATACGCAGTATTTT.

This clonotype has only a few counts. CDR3 protein: CASSVGPPREETQYF. The CDR3 nucleotides are TGTGCCAGCAGCGTAGGACCCCCACGGGAAGAGACCCAGTACTTC. V and J are TRBV9 and TRBJ2-5; D is uncertain. The germline V gene has CDR1 SGDLS and CDR2 YYNGEE. The CDR3 loop spans 15 amino acids. The V end was cut by 0 bases, the J end by 3 bases, with 12 bases between.

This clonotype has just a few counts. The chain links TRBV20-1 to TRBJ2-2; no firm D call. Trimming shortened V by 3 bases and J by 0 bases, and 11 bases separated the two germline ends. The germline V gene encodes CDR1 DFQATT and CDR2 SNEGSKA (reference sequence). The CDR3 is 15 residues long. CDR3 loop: CSARETESNTGELFF. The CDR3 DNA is TGCAGTGCTAGGGAAACAGAATCGAACACCGGGGAGCTGTTTTTT.

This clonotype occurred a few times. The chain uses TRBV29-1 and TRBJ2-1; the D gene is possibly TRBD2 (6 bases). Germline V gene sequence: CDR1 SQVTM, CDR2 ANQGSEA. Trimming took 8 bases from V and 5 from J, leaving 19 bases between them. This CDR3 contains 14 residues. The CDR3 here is CSSTLRGKNNEQFF. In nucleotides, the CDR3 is TGCAGCTCCACCCTCCGCGGGAAGAACAATGAGCAGTTCTTC.

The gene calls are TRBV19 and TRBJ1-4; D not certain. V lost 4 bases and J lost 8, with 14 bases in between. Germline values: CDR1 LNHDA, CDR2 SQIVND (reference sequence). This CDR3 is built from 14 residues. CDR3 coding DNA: TGTGCCAGTAGTACCGGCCAGTCGTGGGAAAAACTGTTTTTT. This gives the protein CASSTGQSWEKLFF.

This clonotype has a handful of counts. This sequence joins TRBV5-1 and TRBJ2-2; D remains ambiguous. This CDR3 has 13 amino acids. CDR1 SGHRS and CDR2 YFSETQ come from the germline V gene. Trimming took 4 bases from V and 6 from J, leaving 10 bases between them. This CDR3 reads CASSPDLSGELFF. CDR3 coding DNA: TGCGCCAGCAGCCCAGATTTATCCGGGGAGCTGTTTTTT.

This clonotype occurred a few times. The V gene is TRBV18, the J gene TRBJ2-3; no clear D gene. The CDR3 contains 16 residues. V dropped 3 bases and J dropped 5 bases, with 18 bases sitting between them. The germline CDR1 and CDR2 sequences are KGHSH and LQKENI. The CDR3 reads CASSPQWVGLIDTQYF. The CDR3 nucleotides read TGTGCCAGCTCACCGCAGTGGGTCGGGTTGATAGATACGCAGTATTTT.

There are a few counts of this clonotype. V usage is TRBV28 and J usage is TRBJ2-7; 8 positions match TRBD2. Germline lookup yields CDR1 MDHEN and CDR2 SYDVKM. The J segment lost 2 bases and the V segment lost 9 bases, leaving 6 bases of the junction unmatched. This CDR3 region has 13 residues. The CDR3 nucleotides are TGTGCCAGTAAGCGGGAGTTGGCCTACGAGCAGTACTTC. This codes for CASKRELAYEQYF. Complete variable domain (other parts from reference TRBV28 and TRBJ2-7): DVKVTQSSRYLVKRTGEKVFLECVQDMDHENMFWYRQDPGLGLRLIYFSYDVKMKEKGDIPEGYSVSREKKERFSLILESASTNQTSMYLCASKRELAYEQYFGPGTRLTVT.

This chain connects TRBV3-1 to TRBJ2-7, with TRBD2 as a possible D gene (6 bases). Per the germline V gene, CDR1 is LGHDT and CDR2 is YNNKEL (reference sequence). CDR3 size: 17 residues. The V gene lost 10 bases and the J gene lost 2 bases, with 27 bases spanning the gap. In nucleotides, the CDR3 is TGTGCCACCTGCCAAGATCAAAGCGGGCGCTGGACCTACGAGCAGTACTTC. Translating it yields CATCQDQSGRWTYEQYF.

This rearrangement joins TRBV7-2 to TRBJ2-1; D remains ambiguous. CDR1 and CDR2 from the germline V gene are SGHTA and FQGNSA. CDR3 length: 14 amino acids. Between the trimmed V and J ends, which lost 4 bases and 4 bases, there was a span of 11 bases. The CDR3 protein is CASSSDGAYNEQFF. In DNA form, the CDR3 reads TGTGCCAGCAGCTCGGACGGCGCATACAATGAGCAGTTCTTC.

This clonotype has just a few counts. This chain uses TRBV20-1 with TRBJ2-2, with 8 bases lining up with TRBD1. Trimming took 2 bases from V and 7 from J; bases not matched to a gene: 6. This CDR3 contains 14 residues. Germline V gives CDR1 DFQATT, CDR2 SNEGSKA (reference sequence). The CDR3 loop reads CSARSQGAFGELFF. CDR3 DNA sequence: TGCAGTGCTAGATCGCAGGGGGCTTTCGGGGAGCTGTTTTTT.

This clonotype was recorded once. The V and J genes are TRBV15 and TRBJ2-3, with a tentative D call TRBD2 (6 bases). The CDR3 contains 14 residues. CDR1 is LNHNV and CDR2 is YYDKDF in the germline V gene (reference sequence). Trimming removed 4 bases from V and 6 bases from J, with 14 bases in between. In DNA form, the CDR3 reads TGTGCCACCAGCACCAGCCGGGGGAAGGATACGCAGTATTTT. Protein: CATSTSRGKDTQYF.

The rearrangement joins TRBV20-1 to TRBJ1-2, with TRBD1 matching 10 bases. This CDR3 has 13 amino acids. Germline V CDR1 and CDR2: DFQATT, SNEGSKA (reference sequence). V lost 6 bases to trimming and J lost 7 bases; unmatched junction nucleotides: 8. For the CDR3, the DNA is TGCAGTGCCAAAGTAGGGACAGGGGCTGGCTACACCTTC. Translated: CSAKVGTGAGYTF.

Here the CDR3 DNA reads TGCAGTGCCTCGCCTTCTAGCGGGAAGGAGACCCAGTACTTC. Its translation is CSASPSSGKETQYF. This chain links TRBV20-1 with TRBJ2-5; 9 bases are shared with TRBD2. J was trimmed by 5 bases and V by 6 bases; bases with no gene match: 10. The germline gives CDR1 DFQATT, CDR2 SNEGSKA (reference sequence). This CDR3 has 14 amino acids.

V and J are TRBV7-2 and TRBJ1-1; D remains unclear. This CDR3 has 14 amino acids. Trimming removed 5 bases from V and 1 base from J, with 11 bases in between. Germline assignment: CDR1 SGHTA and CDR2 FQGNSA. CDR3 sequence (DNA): TGTGCCAGCAGCCCCGTAGTAGGGAACACTGAAGCTTTCTTT. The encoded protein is CASSPVVGNTEAFF.